Following are 28 T cell receptor beta chains from one sample sequenced in a study of blood T cell repertoires in COVID-19. Repertoires were generated with immunoSEQ multiplex PCR, while TCRdb's copy carries only in-frame clones and drops some. Of 100,000 to 150,000 clones listed, about four fifths were seen once; the top ten hold 9% to 15%. Sequencing input: peripheral blood. These receptors were taken from a woman in her fifties or sixties with acute or convalescent COVID-19.

The chain couples TRBV5-6 to TRBJ1-4, with 8 bases lining up with TRBD1. In germline, CDR1 is SGHDT, CDR2 YYEEEE. Germline trimming cut 5 bases from V and 8 bases from J; bases unmatched to any gene: 5. There are 13 residues in the CDR3. CDR3 loop: CASSRQGREKLFF. CDR3 bases: TGTGCCAGCAGTCGACAGGGGAGGGAAAAACTGTTTTTT.

The chain combines TRBV2 with TRBJ1-1, with TRBD1 identical over 8 bases. Germline CDR1 reads SNHLY; CDR2 reads FYNNEI. V dropped 2 bases and J dropped 6; count of bases not matched to a gene: 5. The CDR3 consists of 14 residues. The CDR3 protein is CASSEQGARSEAFF. In DNA, the CDR3 is TGTGCCAGCAGTGAACAGGGGGCGCGGTCTGAAGCTTTCTTT.

The chain couples TRBV4-2 to TRBJ2-7; maybe TRBD1 (5 bases). This CDR3 comprises 15 residues. The V end was cut by 0 bases, the J end by 6 bases, with 15 bases between. Germline CDR1 reads LGHNA; CDR2 reads YNFKEQ. In DNA form, the CDR3 reads TGTGCCAGCAGCCAAGAGGCAGGGATGGGGCGCGAGCAGTACTTC. As protein: CASSQEAGMGREQYF.

This clone was picked up one time. The J gene is TRBJ1-1, the V gene TRBV30; a weak D match, TRBD1 (5 bases). Germline V gene sequence: CDR1 GTSNPN, CDR2 SVGIG (reference sequence). The CDR3 runs to 13 residues. V lost 3 bases and J 4 bases, leaving 12 bases between the germline ends. The CDR3 here is CAWSRSGGTEAFF. CDR3 DNA: TGTGCCTGGAGCCGGAGCGGGGGCACTGAAGCTTTCTTT.

The chain combines TRBV24-1 with TRBJ1-2; D might be TRBD1 (5 bases). This CDR3 spans 13 amino acids. The V gene lost 8 bases and the J gene lost 8 bases, with 17 bases spanning the gap. Germline V gene data show CDR1 as KGHDR and CDR2 as SFDVKD. This CDR3 is CATTTGGEGGYTF. The CDR3 DNA is TGTGCCACCACTACGGGGGGGGAAGGCGGCTACACCTTC.

The rearrangement uses TRBV5-1 and TRBJ1-6, with D unclear. Germline V gives CDR1 SGHRS, CDR2 YFSETQ. The CDR3 covers 13 residues. V lost 0 bases and J 11 bases, leaving 9 bases between the germline ends. CDR3 DNA: TGCGCCAGCAGCTTGGATCCAACGGCACCCCTCCACTTT. The encoded protein is CASSLDPTAPLHF.

This chain links TRBV18 with TRBJ1-1, with 7 nucleotides matching TRBD1. This CDR3 has 13 residues. The ends lost 8 bases at V and 2 bases at J; junction bases unmatched: 5. CDR1 is KGHSH and CDR2 is LQKENI in the germline V gene. In DNA, the CDR3 is TGTGCCAGCAAGGGGACAGACAACACTGAAGCTTTCTTT. Residues: CASKGTDNTEAFF.

The CDR3 reads CASSNRATEAFF. CDR3 DNA: TGTGCCAGCAGTAACAGGGCGACTGAAGCTTTCTTT. The chain links TRBV7-2 to TRBJ1-1; D is possibly TRBD1 (6 bases). Germline CDR1 is SGHTA and CDR2 is FQGNSA. Trimming took off 6 bases at V and 5 bases at J, with 10 bases between the two ends. The CDR3 is made up of 12 amino acids.

The V call is TRBV19, the J call TRBJ2-7; D not certain. V was cut by 5 bases and J by 1 base, with 15 bases left in between. Germline assignment: CDR1 LNHDA and CDR2 SQIVND (reference sequence). CDR3 length: 15 amino acids. The CDR3 here is CASSPSGVPSYEQYF. The CDR3 DNA follows: TGTGCCAGTAGTCCCTCCGGAGTTCCGTCCTACGAGCAGTACTTC.

The gene calls are TRBV5-1 and TRBJ2-7; D perhaps matches TRBD1 (5 bases). The CDR3 contains 17 residues. V was pared by 3 bases and J by 2 bases, with 21 bases between. Germline-derived CDR1 and CDR2 are SGHRS and YFSETQ. CDR3 coding DNA: TGCGCCAGCAGCTCCCGGGCCTCAGGGAACATCGCCTACGAGCAGTACTTC. Its translation: CASSSRASGNIAYEQYF.

The rearrangement links TRBV19 to TRBJ1-1, with 7 positions matching TRBD1. The CDR3 sequence is 15 residues long. Unmatched junction bases numbered 7, after V lost 5 bases and J lost 1 base. Germline-derived CDR1 and CDR2 are LNHDA and SQIVND (reference sequence). The DNA for the CDR3 is TGTGCCAGTAGTGCGCTGGGACAGAAGAACACTGAAGCTTTCTTT. This gives the protein CASSALGQKNTEAFF.

This rearrangement joins TRBV19 to TRBJ2-2, with TRBD1 matching over 8 bases. V gave up 2 bases and J gave up 8 bases; unmatched junction bases: 10. Germline loops: CDR1 LNHDA, CDR2 SQIVND (reference sequence). The CDR3 extends over 16 amino acids. CDR3 sequence reads: CASSIHRTGRGGELFF. DNA of the CDR3: TGTGCCAGTAGTATACACCGGACAGGGCGCGGAGGGGAGCTGTTTTTT.

This clone showed up just once. The chain employs TRBV6-5 and TRBJ1-2; D remains unclear. The CDR3 loop spans 14 amino acids. With 6 bases removed from V and 5 bases from J, the gap between germline ends came to 16 bases. The germline V gene encodes CDR1 MNHEY and CDR2 SVGAGI. CDR3 in amino acids: CASSPTLAVYGYTF. CDR3 DNA sequence: TGTGCCAGCAGCCCGACCCTAGCCGTTTATGGCTACACCTTC.

The gene calls are TRBV2 and TRBJ2-5, with 11 nucleotides matching TRBD1. Looked up from germline, CDR1 is SNHLY and CDR2 is FYNNEI. V shed 6 bases, J shed 5 bases, and the junction held 8 bases outside the gene matches. The length of the CDR3 is 15 residues. The CDR3 spells CASSQGQGAGETQYF. As DNA, the CDR3 is TGTGCCAGCAGCCAAGGACAGGGGGCAGGGGAGACCCAGTACTTC.

The CDR3 bases are TGTGCCAGTAGCTCCTGGACAGGGCGCTATGGCTACACCTTC. Translation: CASSSWTGRYGYTF. V is TRBV19 and J is TRBJ1-2; 8 nucleotides agree with TRBD1. Germline trimming cut 6 bases from V and 4 bases from J; bases unmatched to any gene: 7. This CDR3 has 14 amino acids. Germline CDR1 is LNHDA and CDR2 is SQIVND (reference sequence).

The chain uses TRBV2 and TRBJ2-6; 7 bases align to TRBD2. Germline V lookup: CDR1 SNHLY, CDR2 FYNNEI. After removal of 4 bases from V and 4 bases from J, the junction contained 10 bases not matched to a gene. The CDR3 loop spans 17 amino acids. This CDR3 is CASSGGRGGAGANVLTF. Here the CDR3 DNA reads TGTGCCAGCAGTGGAGGAAGGGGAGGGGCCGGGGCCAACGTCCTGACTTTC.

The rearrangement links TRBV7-9 to TRBJ1-5; TRBD1 aligns across 7 bases. Looked up from germline, CDR1 is SEHNR and CDR2 is FQNEAQ (reference sequence). V lost 4 bases, J lost 0 bases, and 3 bases stayed unmatched. CDR3 size: 15 residues. The CDR3, as DNA: TGTGCCAGCAGCTCGGGACAGTTTAGCAATCAGCCCCAGCATTTT. This gives the protein CASSSGQFSNQPQHF. Full variable domain (rest looked up from reference TRBV7-9 and TRBJ1-5): DTGVSQNPRHKITKRGQNVTFRCDPISEHNRLYWYRQTLGQGPEFLTYFQNEAQLEKSRLLSDRFSAERPKGSFSTLEIQRTEQGDSAMYLCASSSGQFSNQPQHFGDGTRLSIL.

In this sample, this clone turned up once. The V and J genes are TRBV10-1 and TRBJ2-1; D is perhaps TRBD1 (5 bases). This CDR3 spans 13 amino acids. Looked up from germline, CDR1 is WNHNN and CDR2 is SYGVQD (reference sequence). Trimming cost V 3 bases and J 6 bases, with 9 bases left between them. The CDR3 loop reads CASSDTGFNEQFF. CDR3 nucleotide sequence: TGCGCCAGCAGTGATACAGGATTCAATGAGCAGTTCTTC.

The gene calls are TRBV7-8 and TRBJ1-2; 10 bases are shared with TRBD1. The ends lost 0 bases at V and 8 bases at J; junction bases unmatched: 3. CDR1 is SGHVS and CDR2 is FQNEAQ in the germline V gene. The CDR3 length is 14 residues. The CDR3 sequence is CASSLAGQGSGYTF. In DNA, the CDR3 is TGTGCCAGCAGCTTAGCGGGACAGGGGAGCGGCTACACCTTC. Full variable domain (rest looked up from reference TRBV7-8 and TRBJ1-2): GAGVSQSPRYKVAKRGQDVALRCDPISGHVSLFWYQQALGQGPEFLTYFQNEAQLDKSGLPSDRFFAERPEGSVSTLKIQRTQQEDSAVYLCASSLAGQGSGYTFGSGTRLTVV.

The J gene is TRBJ1-2, the V gene TRBV12-3 or TRBV12-4; no reliable D call. The CDR3 loop spans 12 amino acids. V shed 7 bases and J shed 6 bases, with 12 bases lying between them. CDR3 coding DNA: TGTGCCAGCACGTCTGCTCCTAATGGCTACACCTTC. Translating gives CASTSAPNGYTF.

The V call is TRBV5-1, the J call TRBJ2-3; D gene uncertain. Looked up from germline, CDR1 is SGHRS and CDR2 is YFSETQ. Deletions cut 4 bases from V and 5 bases from J, with 11 bases between. This CDR3 is built from 13 residues. Here the CDR3 reads CASSPRDIDTQYF. DNA of the CDR3: TGCGCCAGCAGCCCGAGAGACATAGATACGCAGTATTTT.

The V call is TRBV13, the J call TRBJ1-2; TRBD1 matches 9 bases. CDR1 is PRHDT and CDR2 is FYEKMQ in the germline V gene (reference sequence). V was pared by 1 base and J by 6 bases, with 3 bases of the junction left unmatched. CDR3 length: 14 residues. The CDR3 coding sequence is TGTGCCAGCAGCTTAGACAGGGGGCCCAATGGCTACACCTTC. It codes for CASSLDRGPNGYTF.

This clone has a handful of counts. The CDR3 DNA reads as TGCGCCAGCAGCAAAGGACAGGGTCTAGGTGGTTCACCCCTCCACTTT. Its translation: CASSKGQGLGGSPLHF. The rearrangement links TRBV4-1 to TRBJ1-6, with 8 bases that match TRBD1. V dropped 5 bases and J dropped 9; count of bases not matched to a gene: 12. CDR1 is MGHRA, CDR2 YSYEKL, per germline. The CDR3 contains 16 residues.

V gene TRBV3-1 (or the pseudogene TRBV3-2) combines with J gene TRBJ1-3, with D perhaps matching TRBD1 (5 bases). CDR1 LGHDT and CDR2 YNNKEL come from the germline V gene (reference sequence). With 4 bases removed from V and 8 bases from J, the gap between germline ends came to 15 bases. This CDR3 has 14 residues. CDR3 in DNA: TGTGCCAGCAGCCCCGGGGGGGATCTAGACACCATATATTTT. This codes for CASSPGGDLDTIYF.

The CDR3 nucleotides are TGTGCCAGCAGTGATAGGACAGGGCTGTTCTTC. This translates into CASSDRTGLFF. The chain is built from TRBV12-3 or TRBV12-4 and TRBJ2-1, with TRBD1 identical over 8 bases. CDR3 length: 11 amino acids. With V trimmed by 5 bases and J by 15 bases, 6 bases remained unmatched.

The gene calls are TRBV9 and TRBJ2-3, with a weak D call TRBD2 (7 bases). CDR3 length equals 16 residues. With 0 bases removed from V and 3 bases from J, the gap between germline ends came to 14 bases. CDR1 and CDR2 from the germline V gene are SGDLS and YYNGEE. The CDR3 DNA reads as TGTGCCAGCAGCGTAGAACAAGGGGGGGCGACAGATACGCAGTATTTT. This translates into CASSVEQGGATDTQYF.

This clone has just a few counts. This chain uses TRBV2 with TRBJ1-5; TRBD1 might be the D (5 bases). V was clipped by 4 bases and J by 7 bases, with 14 bases between them. Germline values: CDR1 SNHLY, CDR2 FYNNEI. The CDR3 runs 14 residues. This CDR3 is CASSGQTHGQPQHF. The DNA of the CDR3 is TGTGCCAGCAGTGGACAGACCCACGGGCAGCCCCAGCATTTT.

The chain couples TRBV4-1 to TRBJ2-4; D is uncertain. Trimming left V 1 base short and J 1 base short, with 17 bases between. Germline V gene sequence: CDR1 MGHRA, CDR2 YSYEKL. The CDR3 consists of 18 residues. CDR3 coding DNA: TGCGCCAGCAGCCAAGTTGACATGGGTTTGTGGGCCAAAAACATTCAGTACTTC. Translation gives CASSQVDMGLWAKNIQYF.